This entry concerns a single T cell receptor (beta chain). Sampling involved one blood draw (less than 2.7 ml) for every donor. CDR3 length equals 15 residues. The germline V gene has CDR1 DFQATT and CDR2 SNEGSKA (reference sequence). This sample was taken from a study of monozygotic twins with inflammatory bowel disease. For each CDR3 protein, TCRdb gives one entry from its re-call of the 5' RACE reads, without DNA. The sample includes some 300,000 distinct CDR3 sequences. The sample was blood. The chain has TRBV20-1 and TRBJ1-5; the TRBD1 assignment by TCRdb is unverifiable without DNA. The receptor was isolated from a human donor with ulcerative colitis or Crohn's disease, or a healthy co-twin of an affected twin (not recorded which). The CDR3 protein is CSARDVRDSNQPQHF.